The entry below describes one TCR beta chain. Using immunoSEQ multiplex PCR, the repertoire was profiled, and TCRdb retains in-frame clones only, with some absent. The sample has around 130,000 clones, roughly three quarters seen once. V gave up 4 bases and J gave up 5 bases; unmatched junction bases: 5. Germline V gene lookup returns CDR1 LGHNA and CDR2 YNFKEQ. CDR3 size: 15 residues. The data originate from a study of blood T cell repertoires in COVID-19. On the study more broadly: Samples taken during acute and convalescent COVID-19 were collected in the United States, Italy and Spain.

The sample was peripheral blood. This rearrangement joins TRBV4-2 to TRBJ2-2; TRBD2 matches 9 bases. This TCR derives from a human donor in a cohort sampled during active COVID-19. CDR3 in DNA: TGTGCCAGCAGCCGCGGCCTAGCGGGGACCGGGGAGCTGTTTTTT. Protein product: CASSRGLAGTGELFF.